The source of this TCR beta chain is a study of Ad26.COV2.S vaccination and SARS-CoV-2 variants. Turning to the study itself: Ad26.COV2.S given intramuscularly, once or twice 56 days apart.

Study findings and constraints: Analyses of TCR breadth and depth may have underestimated total T cell responses.

CDR1 is MGHRA and CDR2 is YSYEKL in the germline V gene. The V and J ends lost 4 bases and 10 bases respectively, with 16 bases between them. The CDR3 has 14 amino acids. Treatment of the sample: some 20 received Ad26.COV2.S at low or high dose, single or two shots; roughly five received placebo; per-sample allocation not given. Day 63 following the first vaccine or placebo injection was when the samples were taken. Profiled with immunoSEQ multiplex PCR; TCRdb holds only in-frame clones, not every one. The data hold about 390,000 clones, with about nine tenths observed a single time. On this clone: The antigen remains unidentified.

The sequence was obtained from a person between 18 and 59 years old who received the Ad26.COV2.S COVID-19 vaccine or a placebo. The specimen was peripheral blood, collected in a trial of Ad26.COV2.S vaccine versus placebo. The V gene is TRBV4-1, the J gene TRBJ1-4; no firm D call. Here the CDR3 reads CASSPRPPPGKLFF. The CDR3 DNA sequence: TGCGCCAGCAGCCCCCGACCTCCACCCGGAAAACTGTTTTTT.